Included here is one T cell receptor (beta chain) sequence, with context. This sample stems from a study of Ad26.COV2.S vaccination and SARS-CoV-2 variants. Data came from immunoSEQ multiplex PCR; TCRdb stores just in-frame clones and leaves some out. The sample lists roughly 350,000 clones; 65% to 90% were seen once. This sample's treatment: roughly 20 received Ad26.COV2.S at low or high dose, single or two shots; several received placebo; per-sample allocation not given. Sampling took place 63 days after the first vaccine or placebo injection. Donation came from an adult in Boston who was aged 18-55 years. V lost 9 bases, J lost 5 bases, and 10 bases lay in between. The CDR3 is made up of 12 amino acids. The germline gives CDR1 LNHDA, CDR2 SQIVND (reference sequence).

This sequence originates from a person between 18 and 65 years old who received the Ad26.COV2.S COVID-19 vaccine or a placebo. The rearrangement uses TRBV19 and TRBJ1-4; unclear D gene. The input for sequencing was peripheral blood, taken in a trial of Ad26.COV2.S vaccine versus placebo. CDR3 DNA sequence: TGTGCCAGCTCCTACAGAAATGAAAAACTGTTTTTT. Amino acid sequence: CASSYRNEKLFF.